These T cell receptor beta chains were read from a single sample in a study of blood T cell repertoires in COVID-19. TCRdb's copy holds only in-frame clones and misses some; the assay was immunoSEQ multiplex PCR. The data hold roughly 290,000 clones, with over 80% observed a single time. The source material was peripheral blood. These receptors came from a woman aged 50 to 60 with active or convalescent COVID-19. CDR3s include the opening cysteine and the closing phenylalanine or tryptophan. The D gene is left open where the match is weak. For some rows the clone size is stated as once, few or many, or as a class when expanded; others skip it.

CDR3nt	CDR3aa	d_gene	abundance	v_gene	j_gene
TGTGCCGCGGGGGCTTATGGCTACACCTTC	CAAGAYGYTF	.	once	TRBV30	TRBJ1-2
TGTGCCAGCAGCTTCGGACAGGCCAGGGAGTATGGCTACACCTTC	CASSFGQAREYGYTF	TRBD1	.	TRBV5-4	TRBJ1-2
TGTGCCAGCAGCTTAGGACTGACAAGGGAGGAAGGCTACACCTTC	CASSLGLTREEGYTF	.	.	TRBV7-2	TRBJ1-2
TGTGCCAGCAGCTTATTGGTGACAGGGGGCGTCAATCAGCCCCAGCATTTT	CASSLLVTGGVNQPQHF	TRBD1	.	TRBV7-2	TRBJ1-5
TGTGCCAGTAGTATAGACGGTCCTTATAGCAATCAGCCCCAGCATTTT	CASSIDGPYSNQPQHF	.	.	TRBV19	TRBJ1-5
TGTGCCAGCAGACGTAACAGGGGCAATGAGCAGTTCTTC	CASRRNRGNEQFF	TRBD1	.	TRBV7-8	TRBJ2-1
TGCGCCAGCAGCCCGGCCGGAGCAGATACGCAGTATTTT	CASSPAGADTQYF	.	.	TRBV4-1	TRBJ2-3
TGTGCCAGCAGCTTACTTGGTGGGACTGGGGAGCTGTTTTTT	CASSLLGGTGELFF	.	once	TRBV7-3	TRBJ2-2
TGTGCCAGCACCGTCAAGGCCGGGACCGGGGAGCTGTTTTTT	CASTVKAGTGELFF	.	.	TRBV27	TRBJ2-2
TGTGCCAGCAGCTTCGGACAGGGGGAAGCCCAGTACTTC	CASSFGQGEAQYF	TRBD1	.	TRBV7-8	TRBJ2-5
TGTGCCAGCAGCCCCCCAGGGGCCGTACGGGAGCAGTTCTTC	CASSPPGAVREQFF	.	.	TRBV7-3	TRBJ2-1
TGTGCCAGCAGTGAAGCCCAGGGGGACTACGAGCAGTACTTC	CASSEAQGDYEQYF	TRBD1	.	TRBV6-1	TRBJ2-7
TGTGCCAGCACCAACCGAGGGCGGCAGGGCTACACCTTC	CASTNRGRQGYTF	.	.	TRBV6-5	TRBJ1-2
TGTGCCAGCAGCCAAGCTAGCGGGGGGAGCTCCTACGAGCAGTACTTC	CASSQASGGSSYEQYF	TRBD2	few	TRBV3-1/TRBV3-2	TRBJ2-7
TGCAGCGTTGTAGGCCAGGGGAATGAAAAACTGTTTTTT	CSVVGQGNEKLFF	.	.	TRBV29-1	TRBJ1-4
TGTGCCAGCAGCCCGAGAGGAGGCTATGGCTACACCTTC	CASSPRGGYGYTF	.	.	TRBV14	TRBJ1-2
TGTGCCAGCAGTTTCGGCAGGCTCCGGGGGTGGAATCAGCCCCAGCATTTT	CASSFGRLRGWNQPQHF	.	.	TRBV28	TRBJ1-5
TGTGCCAGCAGCAGGGGGGGACTAGCGGGATTCCCCCACTACGAGCAGTACTTC	CASSRGGLAGFPHYEQYF	.	.	TRBV21-1	TRBJ2-7
TGTGCCATCAGTGAGTACGGGACTAGCGGGGGGAAGGACGAGCAGTACTTC	CAISEYGTSGGKDEQYF	TRBD2	.	TRBV10-3	TRBJ2-7
TGTGCCAGCAGTGCGGGAACTAGCCCTCGGGTCTACGAGCAGTACTTC	CASSAGTSPRVYEQYF	.	few	TRBV6-1	TRBJ2-7
TGTGCCACCAGCTTGAACGGACAGTACAATCAGCCCCAGCATTTT	CATSLNGQYNQPQHF	.	.	TRBV15	TRBJ1-5
TGTGCCAGCAGTTCGACAGGGGACGCCGGGGAGCTGTTTTTT	CASSSTGDAGELFF	TRBD1	.	TRBV28	TRBJ2-2
TGTGCCAGTAGTCCCCTTAGCGGGAGAATCTACAATGAGCAGTTCTTC	CASSPLSGRIYNEQFF	TRBD2	.	TRBV19	TRBJ2-1
TGCGCCAGCAGCTTAGGGGGCGGCTATGGCTACACCTTC	CASSLGGGYGYTF	TRBD1	few	TRBV5-1	TRBJ1-2